The 29 T cell receptor beta chains below all came from one sample that was sequenced in a study of blood T cell repertoires in COVID-19. Sequencing was performed with immunoSEQ multiplex PCR; in TCRdb, only in-frame clones are kept and a portion is missing. The sample contains hundreds of thousands of clones, around 88% of which appear only once. Sequencing was carried out using PBMCs or T cells enriched from blood (not recorded which). The receptor set was obtained from a woman younger than 45 who had recovered from COVID-19.

In its sample, this clone was seen a few times. The chain joins TRBV10-2 to TRBJ1-1; TRBD1 might be the D (5 bases). The germline gives CDR1 WSHSY, CDR2 SAAADI. CDR3 length equals 14 residues. Trimming removed 2 bases from V and 5 bases from J, with 12 bases in between. CDR3 region: CASSETRGGTEAFF. CDR3 nucleotide sequence: TGCGCCAGCAGTGAGACTAGGGGAGGGACTGAAGCTTTCTTT.

V is TRBV28 and J is TRBJ1-2, with 9 positions matching TRBD1. From germline, CDR1 is MDHEN and CDR2 SYDVKM. After removal of 10 bases from V and 7 bases from J, the junction contained 10 bases not matched to a gene. The CDR3 consists of 13 residues. The CDR3 loop reads CATRTGGIRGYTF. Written as DNA, the CDR3 is TGTGCCACCCGAACAGGGGGCATTCGTGGCTACACCTTC.

The chain recombines TRBV12-3 or TRBV12-4 with TRBJ1-1; TRBD1 matches 9 bases. Trimming removed 2 bases from V and 8 bases from J; junction bases left unmatched: 3. This CDR3 comprises 13 residues. The CDR3 sequence: CASSLSGTGEAFF. The DNA of the CDR3 is TGTGCCAGCAGTTTATCTGGGACAGGGGAAGCTTTCTTT.

The chain is built from TRBV2 and TRBJ2-1, with TRBD2 matching 7 bases. The CDR3 extends over 15 amino acids. Trimming took 7 bases from V and 1 from J; bases not matched to a gene: 7. From germline, CDR1 is SNHLY and CDR2 FYNNEI. The CDR3 region has the DNA TGTGCCAGCACTGGCGGGAGTTGGTCCTACAATGAGCAGTTCTTC. Its translation is CASTGGSWSYNEQFF.

The chain is built from TRBV23-1 and TRBJ1-4; D ambiguous. TRBV23-1 falls under the ORF class, with uncertain function. CDR3 length: 14 residues. Trimming took off 10 bases at V and 0 bases at J, with 12 bases between the two ends. CDR3 region: CATGWVATNEKLFF. As DNA, the CDR3 is TGCGCCACCGGGTGGGTGGCAACTAATGAAAAACTGTTTTTT.

This rearrangement joins TRBV28 to TRBJ1-1; D call uncertain. V was clipped by 5 bases and J by 0 bases, with 13 bases between them. The CDR3 length is 15 residues. CDR1 and CDR2 (germline): MDHEN, SYDVKM. For the CDR3, the DNA is TGTGCCAGCAGTACTCGCGCGGGGATGAACACTGAAGCTTTCTTT. The encoded protein is CASSTRAGMNTEAFF.

This sequence joins TRBV18 and TRBJ1-5; D is possibly TRBD1 (5 bases). Germline V gene lookup returns CDR1 KGHSH and CDR2 LQKENI. Trimming left V 1 base short and J 5 bases short, with 18 bases between. The CDR3 has 17 residues. DNA for the CDR3: TGTGCCAGCTCACCACTACCGGGACTTGGTGCCCATCAGCCCCAGCATTTT. It encodes CASSPLPGLGAHQPQHF. Combining the CDR3 with reference TRBV18 and TRBJ1-5 gives the whole variable domain NAGVMQNPRHLVRRRGQEARLRCSPMKGHSHVYWYRQLPEEGLKFMVYLQKENIIDESGMPKERFSAEFPKEGPSILRIQQVVRGDSAAYFCASSPLPGLGAHQPQHFGDGTRLSIL.

The rearrangement links TRBV29-1 to TRBJ2-7; TRBD1 matches 7 bases. J lost 2 bases, V lost 4 bases, and 5 bases had no gene match. The CDR3 has 13 residues. Germline CDR1 is SQVTM and CDR2 is ANQGSEA. The CDR3 DNA reads TGCAGCGTTGGTGGACAGGCTGCCTACGAGCAGTACTTC. Translating gives CSVGGQAAYEQYF.

V usage is TRBV7-3 and J usage is TRBJ2-7; maybe TRBD2 (5 bases). The CDR3 spans 15 residues. Trimming stripped 1 base from V and 6 bases from J, with 16 bases between. Germline V gene lookup returns CDR1 SGHTA and CDR2 FQGTGA. CDR3 protein: CASSLSETGYGEQYF. The CDR3 DNA reads as TGTGCCAGCAGCTTAAGTGAGACGGGGTACGGCGAGCAGTACTTC.

This rearrangement joins TRBV28 to TRBJ2-2, with TRBD2 identical over 9 bases. Germline V gene data show CDR1 as MDHEN and CDR2 as SYDVKM. The CDR3 is 15 amino acids. With 7 bases clipped from V and 6 bases from J, the junction kept 9 bases outside the gene matches. DNA of the CDR3: TGTGCCAGCACACTTTGGCGGGAGGGCGCCGGGGAGCTGTTTTTT. It specifies CASTLWREGAGELFF.

V and J are TRBV7-9 and TRBJ2-3, with TRBD2 matching over 8 bases. The V segment lost 8 bases and the J segment 3 bases; nucleotides outside the gene matches: 10. This CDR3 has 15 amino acids. CDR1 is SEHNR and CDR2 is FQNEAQ in the germline V gene (reference sequence). DNA for the CDR3: TGTGCCAGCCGGAGCGGGAGTTCAGTGACAGATACGCAGTATTTT. This translates into CASRSGSSVTDTQYF.

The chain couples TRBV7-2 to TRBJ1-5; a possible D gene is TRBD1 (5 bases). CDR1 SGHTA and CDR2 FQGNSA come from the germline V gene. This CDR3 has 17 amino acids. Deletions cut 5 bases from V and 1 base from J, with 18 bases between. The CDR3: CASSPDLWGGSNQPQHF. The CDR3 DNA is TGTGCCAGCAGCCCTGACCTCTGGGGGGGGAGCAATCAGCCCCAGCATTTT.

The chain couples TRBV30 to TRBJ1-2; 7 bases agree with TRBD1. The V gene's germline CDR1 is GTSNPN and CDR2 SVGIG (reference sequence). The V segment lost 5 bases and the J segment 3 bases; nucleotides outside the gene matches: 0. The CDR3 loop spans 11 amino acids. CDR3 sequence (DNA): TGTGCCTGGGACAGGGACTATGGCTACACCTTC. It specifies CAWDRDYGYTF.

The chain links TRBV7-3 to TRBJ1-6; 10 bases agree with TRBD1. V trimming: 5 bases; J trimming: 8 bases; junction bases outside the gene matches: 6. The CDR3 contains 15 residues. In germline, CDR1 is SGHTA, CDR2 FQGTGA. The CDR3 coding sequence is TGTGCCAGCAGCCCAGGGACAGGGGTGGATTCACCCCTCCACTTT. This gives the protein CASSPGTGVDSPLHF.

The CDR3 loop reads CASSQGTSVYNEQFF. As DNA, the CDR3 is TGCGCCAGCAGCCAGGGGACTAGCGTATACAATGAGCAGTTCTTC. This sequence joins TRBV4-3 and TRBJ2-1; 10 bases map to TRBD2. Germline CDR1 and CDR2: LGHNA and YSLEER. The CDR3 is made up of 15 amino acids. Trimming took 3 bases from V and 4 from J; bases not matched to a gene: 3.

The V gene is TRBV3-1 (or the pseudogene TRBV3-2), the J gene TRBJ1-5; TRBD1 aligns across 7 bases. The CDR3 extends over 14 amino acids. Trimming took 4 bases from V and 6 from J; bases not matched to a gene: 6. CDR1 LGHDT and CDR2 YNNKEL come from the germline V gene (reference sequence). The CDR3 sequence: CASSRGTVSQPQHF. The CDR3 DNA reads as TGTGCCAGCAGCCGGGGGACAGTGTCTCAGCCCCAGCATTTT.

The CDR3 DNA is TGTGCCAGCAGCCTCCGTCGCGGGACTGAAGCTTTCTTT. Translated, it gives CASSLRRGTEAFF. The chain links TRBV11-2 to TRBJ1-1; D ambiguous. Germline lookup yields CDR1 SGHAT and CDR2 FQNNGV. The CDR3 covers 13 residues. V was shortened by 5 bases and J by 5 bases, with 12 bases between the two germline ends.

The J gene is TRBJ2-7, the V gene TRBV30; 7 positions agree with TRBD2. The V and J ends lost 5 bases and 6 bases, in that order; junction bases with no gene match: 16. The CDR3 loop spans 15 amino acids. Germline lookup yields CDR1 GTSNPN and CDR2 SVGIG (reference sequence). This CDR3 reads CAWDPLSGGLGEQYF. Here the CDR3 DNA reads TGTGCCTGGGATCCCCTTAGCGGCGGACTAGGCGAGCAGTACTTC.

The V call is TRBV19, the J call TRBJ1-2; perhaps TRBD1 as D (5 bases). Germline CDR1 and CDR2: LNHDA and SQIVND (reference sequence). V gave up 4 bases and J gave up 8 bases, with 26 bases separating them. The CDR3 length is 17 residues. CDR3 bases: TGTGCCAGTAGTACCGCCCAAACCCGGGGCACCGGAGGGGGCTACACCTTC. Protein product: CASSTAQTRGTGGGYTF. Complete variable domain (other parts from reference TRBV19 and TRBJ1-2): DGGITQSPKYLFRKEGQNVTLSCEQNLNHDAMYWYRQDPGQGLRLIYYSQIVNDFQKGDIAEGYSVSREKKESFPLTVTSAQKNPTAFYLCASSTAQTRGTGGGYTFGSGTRLTVV.

The genes are TRBV4-3 and TRBJ2-7; TRBD2 aligns across 8 bases. Trimming at V came to 3 bases and at J to 2 bases, leaving 9 bases not matched to a gene. CDR3 length: 16 amino acids. Germline V gives CDR1 LGHNA, CDR2 YSLEER. The CDR3 DNA reads as TGCGCCAGCAGCCAGACGACCACTAGCGGCCCCTACGAGCAGTACTTC. This codes for CASSQTTTSGPYEQYF.

The chain joins TRBV12-3 or TRBV12-4 to TRBJ1-1; a weak D match, TRBD1 (5 bases). This CDR3 region has 13 residues. V lost 3 bases and J lost 5, with 10 bases in between. The CDR3 DNA follows: TGTGCCAGCAGTTTGACAGAAAGAACTGAAGCTTTCTTT. Translating gives CASSLTERTEAFF.

The chain carries TRBV6-2 or TRBV6-3 and TRBJ1-1, with 7 nucleotides matching TRBD1. Unmatched junction bases numbered 18, after V lost 6 bases and J lost 2 bases. Germline V CDR1 and CDR2: MNHEY, SVGEGT. The CDR3 covers 18 residues. The CDR3 sequence is CASSSLRGTANSNTEAFF. The CDR3 region has the DNA TGTGCCAGCAGCTCGCTAAGAGGGACAGCTAATTCCAACACTGAAGCTTTCTTT.

This chain joins TRBV7-6 and TRBJ2-3; unclear D gene. The CDR3 is 12 amino acids. Germline CDR1 is SGHVS and CDR2 is FNYEAQ. Trimming took 4 bases from V and 2 from J, leaving 4 bases between them. The CDR3 sequence: CASSSYTDTQYF. The CDR3 DNA reads TGTGCCAGCAGCTCCTACACAGATACGCAGTATTTT.

This chain links TRBV28 with TRBJ1-5; maybe TRBD1 (5 bases). CDR1 is MDHEN and CDR2 is SYDVKM in the germline V gene. The CDR3 contains 15 residues. V dropped 1 base and J dropped 7 bases, with 14 bases sitting between them. CDR3 nucleotide sequence: TGTGCCAGCAGTTTATTTAAGTCAGGGAGGCAGCCCCAGCATTTT. This sequence encodes CASSLFKSGRQPQHF. The entire variable domain, with the rest obtained from reference TRBV28 and TRBJ1-5, is as follows: DVKVTQSSRYLVKRTGEKVFLECVQDMDHENMFWYRQDPGLGLRLIYFSYDVKMKEKGDIPEGYSVSREKKERFSLILESASTNQTSMYLCASSLFKSGRQPQHFGDGTRLSIL.

The chain uses TRBV6-5 and TRBJ1-2, with D unclear. Trimming left V 0 bases short and J 4 bases short, with 6 bases between. The CDR3 covers 13 residues. Germline V gives CDR1 MNHEY, CDR2 SVGAGI. The CDR3 is CASSYSIVYGYTF. The DNA for the CDR3 is TGTGCCAGCAGTTACTCGATAGTCTATGGCTACACCTTC.

CDR3 loop: CASSWDRGSNQPQHF. The CDR3 nucleotides read TGTGCCAGCAGTTGGGACAGGGGTAGCAATCAGCCCCAGCATTTT. This rearrangement joins TRBV7-8 to TRBJ1-5; 10 bases align to TRBD1. Germline V CDR1 and CDR2: SGHVS, FQNEAQ. Trimming at V came to 6 bases and at J to 0 bases, leaving 2 bases not matched to a gene. The CDR3 extends over 15 amino acids.

The CDR3 region is CASSLTFLAGRNEQFF. CDR3 DNA sequence: TGTGCCAGCAGCTTAACCTTTCTAGCGGGACGAAATGAGCAGTTCTTC. V and J are TRBV7-3 and TRBJ2-1; TRBD2 agrees at 9 bases. This CDR3 contains 16 residues. V shed 0 bases, J shed 7 bases, and the junction held 7 bases outside the gene matches. From germline, CDR1 is SGHTA and CDR2 FQGTGA.

The chain is built from TRBV11-3 and TRBJ1-4; weak D call: TRBD1 (5 bases). Germline CDR1 SGHNT, CDR2 YENEEA. This CDR3 comprises 16 residues. V lost 0 bases, J lost 5 bases, and 13 bases lay in between. In DNA form, the CDR3 reads TGTGCCAGCAGCTTAGATCGCTCGGGGGAGAATGAAAAACTGTTTTTT. Translation: CASSLDRSGENEKLFF.

This clone was recorded only once. The chain carries TRBV19 and TRBJ2-4; the D is unclear. Germline V lookup: CDR1 LNHDA, CDR2 SQIVND (reference sequence). The CDR3 has 13 residues. V was clipped by 1 base and J by 4 bases, with 5 bases between them. This chain's CDR3 is CASSIVVKNIQYF. The CDR3 DNA follows: TGTGCCAGTAGTATAGTAGTAAAAAACATTCAGTACTTC.